These 2 T cell receptor beta chains were sequenced from one sample in a study of cytomegalovirus exposure and HLA in healthy donors. The primer mix had 60 Vbeta and 13 Jbeta primers. Clones were sequenced by immunoSEQ multiplex PCR, and TCRdb holds only the in-frame ones, with some missing. The repertoire holds roughly 140,000 clones, with 70% to 85% as singletons. Sequencing input: PBMCs. These receptors were collected from a woman aged 60 to 75 in good health and CMV-seropositive.

The chain couples TRBV7-9 to TRBJ2-5, with 11 bases matching TRBD2. The CDR3 is 16 amino acids. V lost 5 bases to trimming and J lost 0 bases; unmatched junction nucleotides: 5. CDR1 and CDR2 from the germline V gene are SEHNR and FQNEAQ (reference sequence). The CDR3 sequence is CASSLGLAGNQETQYF. CDR3 DNA sequence: TGTGCCAGCAGCCTAGGACTAGCGGGTAACCAAGAGACCCAGTACTTC.

This clone has just one count. This chain connects TRBV4-1 to TRBJ2-2; weak D call: TRBD2 (6 bases). V shed 6 bases and J shed 4 bases, with 15 bases lying between them. Germline loops: CDR1 MGHRA, CDR2 YSYEKL. This CDR3 has 15 amino acids. The CDR3 region has the DNA TGCGCCAGCAGGAGCCCCGGGAGCCCCACCGGGGAGCTGTTTTTT. It specifies CASRSPGSPTGELFF.